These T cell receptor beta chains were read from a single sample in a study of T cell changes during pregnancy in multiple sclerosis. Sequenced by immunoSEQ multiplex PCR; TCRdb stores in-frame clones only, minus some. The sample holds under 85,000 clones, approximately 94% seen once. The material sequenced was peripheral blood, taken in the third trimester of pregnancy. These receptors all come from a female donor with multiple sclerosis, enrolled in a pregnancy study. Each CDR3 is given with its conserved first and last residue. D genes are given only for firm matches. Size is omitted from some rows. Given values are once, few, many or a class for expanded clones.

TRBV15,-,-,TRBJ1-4,CATSREREGRLFF,TGTGCCACCAGCAGAGAGAGAGAGGGTAGGCTGTTTTTT
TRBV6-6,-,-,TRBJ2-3,CASSYPQTDTQYF,TGTGCCAGCAGTTACCCACAGACAGATACGCAGTATTTT
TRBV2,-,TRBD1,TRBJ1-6,CASTRLTGGNSPLHF,TGTGCCAGCACTCGATTGACAGGGGGCAATTCACCCCTCCACTTT
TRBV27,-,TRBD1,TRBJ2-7,CASINLGGPGYEQYF,TGTGCCAGCATTAACCTAGGGGGCCCGGGCTACGAGCAGTACTTC
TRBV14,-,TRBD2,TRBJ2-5,CASSQGGFRGGRQETQYF,TGTGCCAGCAGCCAAGGTGGCTTCCGGGGGGGACGTCAAGAGACCCAGTACTTC
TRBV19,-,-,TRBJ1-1,CASSIQGRGNTEAFF,TGTGCCAGTAGTATACAGGGGCGAGGGAACACTGAAGCTTTCTTT
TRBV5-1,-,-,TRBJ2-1,CASSPWGDYNEQFF,TGCGCCAGCAGCCCCTGGGGGGACTACAATGAGCAGTTCTTC
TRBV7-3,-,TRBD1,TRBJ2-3,CASSSRYPGDRSSDTQYF,TGTGCCAGCAGCTCCAGATACCCCGGGGACAGGTCCTCAGATACGCAGTATTTT
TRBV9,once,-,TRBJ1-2,CASSVDPRGTYYGYTF,TGTGCCAGCAGCGTAGACCCCAGAGGCACCTACTATGGCTACACCTTC
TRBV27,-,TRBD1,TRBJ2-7,CASSSVGQGIHEQYF,TGTGCCAGCAGCTCGGTGGGACAGGGCATCCACGAGCAGTACTTC
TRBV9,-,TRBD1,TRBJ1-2,CASSPDGQGVYGYTF,TGTGCCAGCAGCCCAGATGGACAGGGGGTCTATGGCTACACCTTC
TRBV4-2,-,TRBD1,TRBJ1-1,CASSQDADRVNTEAFF,TGTGCCAGCAGCCAAGATGCGGACAGGGTGAACACCGAAGCTTTCTTT
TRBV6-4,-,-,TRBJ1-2,CASRGEVYGYTF,TGTGCCAGCCGGGGGGAAGTCTATGGCTACACCTTC
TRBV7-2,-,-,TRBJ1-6,CASSLGPGAGSSPLHF,TGTGCCAGCAGCTTAGGACCAGGGGCTGGCTCTTCACCCCTCCACTTT
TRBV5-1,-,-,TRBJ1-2,CASSSGGGDGYTF,TGCGCCAGCAGTTCCGGGGGGGGCGATGGCTACACCTTC
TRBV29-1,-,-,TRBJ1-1,CSVEVVRGNTEAFF,TGCAGCGTTGAGGTTGTCAGGGGGAACACTGAAGCTTTCTTT
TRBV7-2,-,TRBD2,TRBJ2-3,CASSLASGLVTDTQYF,TGTGCCAGCAGCTTAGCTAGCGGGCTGGTTACAGATACGCAGTATTTT
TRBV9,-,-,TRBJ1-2,CASSVGPGANYGYTF,TGTGCCAGCAGCGTAGGGCCGGGGGCTAACTATGGCTACACCTTC
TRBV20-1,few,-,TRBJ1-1,CSAKRVSEAFF,TGCAGTGCTAAACGGGTATCTGAAGCTTTCTTT
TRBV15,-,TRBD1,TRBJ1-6,CATSGTGRSPLHF,TGTGCCACCAGCGGGACAGGGAGATCACCCCTCCACTTT
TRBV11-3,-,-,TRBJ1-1,CASSPHRGKSADTEAFF,TGTGCCAGCAGCCCTCATCGGGGAAAATCAGCGGACACTGAAGCTTTCTTT
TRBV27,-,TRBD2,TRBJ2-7,CASSLGRAGEQYF,TGTGCCAGCAGTTTGGGGAGGGCGGGAGAGCAGTACTTC
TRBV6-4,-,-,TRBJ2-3,CASSDGGATDTQYF,TGTGCCAGCAGTGACGGGGGGGCGACAGATACGCAGTATTTT
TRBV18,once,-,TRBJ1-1,CASSPPLQPRFF,TGTGCCAGCTCACCACCGTTGCAGCCTAGGTTCTTT
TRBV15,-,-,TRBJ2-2,CATSSPRTITNTGELFF,TGTGCCACCAGCAGTCCCCGGACTATAACGAACACCGGGGAGCTGTTTTTT
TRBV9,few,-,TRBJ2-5,CASSVYPGQETQYF,TGTGCCAGCAGCGTATATCCGGGACAAGAGACCCAGTACTTC
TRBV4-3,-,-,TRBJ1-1,CASSQDAGLTEAFF,TGCGCCAGCAGCCAAGACGCAGGTCTCACTGAAGCTTTCTTT
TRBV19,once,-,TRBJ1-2,CASTITGLHGYTF,TGTGCCAGTACTATTACTGGTCTCCATGGCTACACCTTC
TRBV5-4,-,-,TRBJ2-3,CASSLWRVGSDTQYF,TGTGCCAGCAGCTTGTGGAGGGTTGGCTCAGATACGCAGTATTTT